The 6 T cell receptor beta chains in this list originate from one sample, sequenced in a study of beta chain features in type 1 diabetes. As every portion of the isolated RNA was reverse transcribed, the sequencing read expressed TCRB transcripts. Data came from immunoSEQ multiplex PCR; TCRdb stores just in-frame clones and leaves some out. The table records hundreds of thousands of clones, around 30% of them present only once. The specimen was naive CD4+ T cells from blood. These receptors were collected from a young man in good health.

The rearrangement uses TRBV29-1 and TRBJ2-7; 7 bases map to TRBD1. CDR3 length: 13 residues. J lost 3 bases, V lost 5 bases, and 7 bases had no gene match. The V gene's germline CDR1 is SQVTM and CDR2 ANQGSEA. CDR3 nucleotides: TGCAGCGTTACGACAGGGTCGGGCTACGAGCAGTACTTC. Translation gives CSVTTGSGYEQYF.

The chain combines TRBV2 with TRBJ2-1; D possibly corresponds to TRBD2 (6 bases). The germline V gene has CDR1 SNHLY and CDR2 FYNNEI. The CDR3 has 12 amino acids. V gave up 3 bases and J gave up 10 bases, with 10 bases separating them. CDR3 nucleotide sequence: TGTGCCAGCAGTGACTTCGGGGGAGAGCAGTTCTTC. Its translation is CASSDFGGEQFF. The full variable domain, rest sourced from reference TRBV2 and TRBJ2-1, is EPEVTQTPSHQVTQMGQEVILRCVPISNHLYFYWYRQILGQKVEFLVSFYNNEISEKSEIFDDQFSVERPDGSNFTLKIRSTKLEDSAMYFCASSDFGGEQFFGPGTRLTVL.

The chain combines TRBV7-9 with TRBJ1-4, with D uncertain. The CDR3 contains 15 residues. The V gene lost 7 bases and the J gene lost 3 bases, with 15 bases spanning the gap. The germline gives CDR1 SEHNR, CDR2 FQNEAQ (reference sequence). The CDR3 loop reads CASTTSGSPNEKLFF. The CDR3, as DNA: TGTGCCAGCACCACCTCGGGCAGTCCTAATGAAAAACTGTTTTTT.

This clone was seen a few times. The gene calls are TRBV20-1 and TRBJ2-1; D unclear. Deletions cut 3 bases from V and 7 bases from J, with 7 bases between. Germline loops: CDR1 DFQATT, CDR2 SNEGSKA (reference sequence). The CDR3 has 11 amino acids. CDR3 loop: CSARKENEQFF. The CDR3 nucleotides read TGCAGTGCTAGGAAGGAAAATGAGCAGTTCTTC.

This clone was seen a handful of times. The CDR3 DNA follows: TGCAGCGTTGCGGGGATGGGGAATCAGCCCCAGCATTTT. The encoded protein is CSVAGMGNQPQHF. V and J are TRBV29-1 and TRBJ1-5; D remains unclear. CDR3 size: 13 residues. Germline CDR1 and CDR2: SQVTM and ANQGSEA. The V gene lost 4 bases and the J gene lost 4 bases, with 11 bases spanning the gap. The whole variable domain, remainder taken from reference TRBV29-1 and TRBJ1-5, is SAVISQKPSRDICQRGTSLTIQCQVDSQVTMMFWYRQQPGQSLTLIATANQGSEATYESGFVIDKFPISRPNLTFSTLTVSNMSPEDSSIYLCSVAGMGNQPQHFGDGTRLSIL.

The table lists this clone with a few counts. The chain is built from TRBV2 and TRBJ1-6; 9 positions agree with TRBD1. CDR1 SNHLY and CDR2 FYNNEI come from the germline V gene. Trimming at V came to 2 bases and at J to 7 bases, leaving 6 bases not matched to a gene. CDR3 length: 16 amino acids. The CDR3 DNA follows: TGTGCCAGCAGTGAAAGGGGACAGGGCCGAAATTCACCCCTCCACTTT. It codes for CASSERGQGRNSPLHF. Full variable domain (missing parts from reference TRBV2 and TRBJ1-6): EPEVTQTPSHQVTQMGQEVILRCVPISNHLYFYWYRQILGQKVEFLVSFYNNEISEKSEIFDDQFSVERPDGSNFTLKIRSTKLEDSAMYFCASSERGQGRNSPLHFGNGTRLTVT.